These 11 T cell receptor beta chains share one sample of origin, sequenced in a study of T-cell reconstitution after alpha-beta-depleted transplantation in children (dated by TCRdb to 2016 to 2017). Libraries were made using PCR. Sequencing relied on an Illumina HiSeq 2500. TCR libraries were prepared with molecular barcoding, using unique molecular identifiers to normalize TCRbeta repertoire quantification. The public reads were run again by TCRdb, first through fastp at Q25 and then through MiXCR, and only productive beta chains were kept. Each entry is one CDR3 protein sequence, shown with its most common DNA and genes. Present in this sample are hundreds of thousands of distinct CDR3 sequences, around 9.9% of which were seen just once. Jointly, the top ten make up about 30% of the sample. According to the study, the label for this sample's treatment or condition signals: allogeneic hematopoietic cell transplantation with graft depleted of TCRalphabeta T cells and CD19 B cells.

Sample: PBMCs, taken before TCRalphabeta/CD19-depleted stem cell transplant. The receptors come from a child under two years old with acute myeloid leukemia, due to receive a stem cell transplant.

J is TRBJ1-2 and V is TRBV6-1; no definite D call. The CDR3 is 12 residues long. Germline V gene sequence: CDR1 MNHNS, CDR2 SASEGT. Trimming removed 2 bases from V and 4 bases from J, with 5 bases in between. CDR3 nucleotides: TGTGCCAGCAGTGAATTGCTCTATGGCTACACCTTC. This gives the protein CASSELLYGYTF.

This clonotype was seen more than once but under ten times. This chain joins TRBV20-1 and TRBJ1-3; the match to TRBD1 covers 8 bases. V was pared by 0 bases and J by 0 bases, with 1 base of the junction left unmatched. This CDR3 contains 15 residues. CDR1 and CDR2 (germline): DFQATT, SNEGSKA (reference sequence). The CDR3 loop is CSARDDRGSGNTIYF. Here the CDR3 DNA reads TGCAGTGCTAGAGATGACAGGGGCTCTGGAAACACCATATATTTT.

In its sample, this clonotype was seen many times. This rearrangement joins TRBV5-1 to TRBJ1-2; 9 bases align to TRBD1. The CDR3 spans 15 residues. J lost 4 bases, V lost 2 bases, and 6 bases had no gene match. In germline, CDR1 is SGHRS, CDR2 YFSETQ. Here the CDR3 DNA reads TGCGCCAGCAGCTTATCACAGGGGGCTGGCTATGGCTACACCTTC. It specifies CASSLSQGAGYGYTF.

The gene calls are TRBV11-2 and TRBJ1-2, with D perhaps TRBD1 (6 bases). V was trimmed by 3 bases and J by 5 bases, leaving 16 bases between them. Germline CDR1 and CDR2: SGHAT and FQNNGV. The length of the CDR3 is 15 residues. The CDR3 DNA sequence: TGTGCCAGCAGCTTGGACAGCCGTTACCTTTATGGCTACACCTTC. This translates into CASSLDSRYLYGYTF.

This clonotype was detected many times. CDR3 protein: CASMGTGGFGETQYF. As DNA, the CDR3 is TGCGCCAGCATGGGGACAGGGGGCTTTGGGGAGACCCAGTACTTC. The chain links TRBV5-1 to TRBJ2-5; 12 bases line up with TRBD1. The length of the CDR3 is 15 residues. J gave up 5 bases and V 6 bases, and 8 bases lay outside the gene matches. The germline V gene encodes CDR1 SGHRS and CDR2 YFSETQ.

This clonotype was seen only once. V and J are TRBV12-3 or TRBV12-4 and TRBJ2-5; possibly TRBD1 or TRBD2 for D (5 bases each). V was trimmed by 7 bases and J by 1 base, leaving 19 bases between them. The CDR3 runs 16 residues. The CDR3, as DNA: TGTGCCAGCACCCCGGCCCGGGGCAGCGGCCAAGAGACCCAGTACTTC. The encoded protein is CASTPARGSGQETQYF.

This clonotype was observed at least ten times. The genes are TRBV6-2 or TRBV6-3 and TRBJ2-5; 8 nucleotides line up with TRBD1. Germline CDR1 is MNHEY and CDR2 is SVGEGT. Unmatched junction bases numbered 2, after V lost 6 bases and J lost 2 bases. The CDR3 consists of 13 residues. This chain's CDR3 is CASSWDRQETQYF. The CDR3 DNA reads TGTGCCAGCAGCTGGGACAGGCAAGAGACCCAGTACTTC.

This clonotype was recorded at least ten times. V usage is TRBV7-6 and J usage is TRBJ2-1, with 7 bases matching TRBD1. V was clipped by 4 bases and J by 0 bases; unmatched bases: 3. The CDR3 sequence is 15 residues long. The germline V gene encodes CDR1 SGHVS and CDR2 FNYEAQ. The CDR3 spells CASSSQGSSYNEQFF. CDR3 DNA sequence: TGTGCCAGCAGCTCACAGGGGTCCTCCTACAATGAGCAGTTCTTC.

About this clonotype itself: With a much larger clone just one base away, this may be a read error. The chain couples TRBV2 to TRBJ2-1; 11 bases line up with TRBD2. Germline V gene data show CDR1 as SNHLY and CDR2 as FYNNEI. This CDR3 is built from 15 residues. In DNA, the CDR3 is TGTGCCAGCGGTAGCGGGAGGGGCCGGTCAAATGAGCAGCTCTTC. Protein sequence: CASGSGRGRSNEQLF. Using reference TRBV2 and TRBJ2-1 for the parts outside the CDR3, the full variable domain is EPEVTQTPSHQVTQMGQEVILRCVPISNHLYFYWYRQILGQKVEFLVSFYNNEISEKSEIFDDQFSVERPDGSNFTLKIRSTKLEDSAMYFCASGSGRGRSNEQLFGPGTRLTVL.

This clonotype was seen many times. The rearrangement uses TRBV20-1 and TRBJ2-1; 7 nucleotides match TRBD2. Per the germline V gene, CDR1 is DFQATT and CDR2 is SNEGSKA (reference sequence). V was pared by 2 bases and J by 3 bases, with 10 bases of the junction left unmatched. This CDR3 has 16 amino acids. The CDR3: CSARPLREDDYNEQFF. The CDR3 DNA reads as TGCAGTGCTAGACCCTTACGGGAGGACGACTACAATGAGCAGTTCTTC.

This clonotype came up many times. This rearrangement joins TRBV11-3 to TRBJ1-1; D remains ambiguous. This CDR3 contains 14 residues. The germline V gene encodes CDR1 SGHNT and CDR2 YENEEA. Deletions cut 1 base from V and 0 bases from J, with 6 bases between. CDR3 sequence: CASSLAQMNTEAFF. The DNA of the CDR3 is TGTGCCAGCAGCTTAGCACAAATGAACACTGAAGCTTTCTTT.